This T cell receptor (beta chain) was captured by sequencing in a study of CD8+ T cells in alopecia areata. Across the whole study: The duration of tofacitinib was 6 to 18 months, with 6 months off drug afterward.

cDNA serving as the sequencing template came from extracted, reverse transcribed RNA. Profiling relied on immunoSEQ multiplex PCR, and the TCRdb table lists in-frame clones only, not all of them. The sample lists 110,000 to 150,000 clones; roughly 61% were seen once. The CDR3 totals 12 residues. Trimming shortened V by 3 bases and J by 12 bases, and 15 bases separated the two germline ends. Germline values: CDR1 KGHSY, CDR2 FQNENV. The chain joins TRBV16 to TRBJ2-7, with D perhaps matching TRBD1 or TRBD2 (6 bases each). The sample consisted of CD4+ T cells sorted from blood, taken at week 0. This sequence was found in a human donor with alopecia areata. CDR3 amino acids: CASSHVGGWVYF. CDR3 nucleotides: TGTGCCAGCAGCCACGTCGGGGGCTGGGTGTACTTC.